The T cell receptor beta chain described here comes from a study of blood T cell repertoires in COVID-19. Study-wide context: The cDNA or gDNA used as material had been derived from T cells, B-cell-depleted T cells, or PBMCs.

Libraries were prepared by immunoSEQ multiplex PCR; TCRdb keeps only in-frame clonotypes and omits some of them. The data hold about 260,000 clones, with about 87% observed a single time. This study enrolled people aged about 18 to 90 from 24 US geographic areas. Researchers sorted participants into cohorts using their self-reported clinical history. Recovery meant two consecutive negative NP/OP PCR tests, professional clearance, or resolved symptoms. V trimming: 5 bases; J trimming: 9 bases; junction bases outside the gene matches: 10. The germline gives CDR1 SEHNR, CDR2 FQNEAQ (reference sequence). This CDR3 comprises 14 residues.

This chain links TRBV7-9 with TRBJ2-1; 7 bases align to TRBD2. The receptor comes from a woman between 50 and 59 years old who had recovered from COVID-19. The sample taken for sequencing was PBMCs or T cells enriched from blood (not recorded which). CDR3 loop: CASSPGLAGVEQFF. CDR3 nucleotides: TGTGCCAGCAGCCCCGGGTTGGCGGGGGTTGAGCAGTTCTTC.